One and the same sample provided the 20 T cell receptor beta chains below, sequenced in a study of glioma-infiltrating T cells after dendritic cell vaccination. Sequenced by immunoSEQ multiplex PCR; TCRdb stores in-frame clones only, minus some. The sample has some 70,000 clones; about four fifths are singletons. The sequencing used blood, collected before dendritic cell vaccination. The receptors were sampled from a human donor with glioblastoma.

The rearrangement joins TRBV5-1 to TRBJ2-5, with 10 nucleotides matching TRBD2. Germline values: CDR1 SGHRS, CDR2 YFSETQ. V gave up 1 base and J gave up 2 bases; unmatched junction bases: 5. This CDR3 is built from 16 residues. In nucleotides, the CDR3 is TGCGCCAGCAGCTTGAAGGCTAGCGGGGGACAAGAGACCCAGTACTTC. It codes for CASSLKASGGQETQYF.

The DNA of the CDR3 is TGCGCCAGCAGCCAACTACAGGGGGCGGGGGGCTACACCTTC. Its protein product is CASSQLQGAGGYTF. The chain combines TRBV4-3 with TRBJ1-2, with 9 bases lining up with TRBD1. Trimming removed 2 bases from V and 8 bases from J; junction bases left unmatched: 6. The CDR3 runs 14 residues. Germline V gene sequence: CDR1 LGHNA, CDR2 YSLEER.

The CDR3, as DNA: TGTGCCAGCAGCGTAGGGTGGCAAAGCAATCAGCCCCAGCATTTT. Amino acids: CASSVGWQSNQPQHF. V usage is TRBV9 and J usage is TRBJ1-5; D gene uncertain. This CDR3 region has 15 residues. Looked up from germline, CDR1 is SGDLS and CDR2 is YYNGEE. V shed 0 bases and J shed 1 base, with 8 bases lying between them.

The CDR3 nucleotides read TGTGCCAGCAGTGGTGAGATGAACACTGAAGCTTTCTTT. It codes for CASSGEMNTEAFF. The rearrangement joins TRBV6-5 to TRBJ1-1; D is unresolved. The CDR3 totals 13 residues. Per the germline V gene, CDR1 is MNHEY and CDR2 is SVGAGI. The V end lost 5 bases, the J end lost 0 bases, and 7 bases lay between the germline ends.

J is TRBJ2-3 and V is TRBV11-3, with D uncertain. CDR1 is SGHNT and CDR2 is YENEEA in the germline V gene. CDR3 length: 16 residues. Trimming stripped 4 bases from V and 6 bases from J, with 20 bases between. In nucleotides, the CDR3 is TGTGCCAGCAGCTCCGAGCCGGGTAATACTCGGGATACGCAGTATTTT. Protein sequence: CASSSEPGNTRDTQYF.

This clone is a singleton in its sample. V usage is TRBV9 and J usage is TRBJ2-2; D not certain. The V end lost 1 base, the J end lost 1 base, and 11 bases lay between the germline ends. The CDR3 loop spans 16 amino acids. The germline V gene has CDR1 SGDLS and CDR2 YYNGEE. The CDR3 DNA follows: TGTGCCAGCAGCGTACAGCTCGCAGGGAACACCGGGGAGCTGTTTTTT. Translation gives CASSVQLAGNTGELFF.

The rearrangement links TRBV4-1 to TRBJ1-2; 9 nucleotides line up with TRBD1. This CDR3 has 16 amino acids. J gave up 4 bases and V 3 bases, and 9 bases lay outside the gene matches. Germline assignment: CDR1 MGHRA and CDR2 YSYEKL. The CDR3 loop is CASSQGQGVRGYGYTF. CDR3 sequence (DNA): TGCGCCAGCAGCCAGGGACAGGGCGTTCGAGGCTATGGCTACACCTTC.

As for this clone: No conserved phenylalanine or tryptophan ends this CDR3, so it is likely a read error. V is TRBV30 and J is TRBJ2-3, with a weak D call TRBD1 (6 bases). This CDR3 is built from 14 residues. The germline V gene encodes CDR1 GTSNPN and CDR2 SVGIG (reference sequence). V lost 5 bases and J lost 6, with 18 bases in between. The CDR3 sequence: CAWGPGASRDTQYV. The CDR3 DNA reads as TGTGCCTGGGGTCCAGGGGCTTCCCGGGATACGCAGTATGTT.

V is TRBV19 and J is TRBJ1-5, with 9 positions matching TRBD1. After removal of 4 bases from V and 5 bases from J, the junction contained 9 bases not matched to a gene. This CDR3 is built from 16 residues. The V gene's germline CDR1 is LNHDA and CDR2 SQIVND (reference sequence). The CDR3 region is CASSTVPGQGDQPQHF. The CDR3 DNA follows: TGTGCCAGTAGTACAGTACCGGGACAGGGAGATCAGCCCCAGCATTTT.

The CDR3: CASSPGGTAQETQYF. Written as DNA, the CDR3 is TGTGCCAGCAGTCCAGGAGGGACAGCTCAAGAGACCCAGTACTTC. This chain uses TRBV25-1 with TRBJ2-5; TRBD1 is a possible D gene (7 bases). The germline CDR1 and CDR2 sequences are MGHDK and SYGVNS. This CDR3 spans 15 amino acids. Trimming cost V 5 bases and J 2 bases, with 15 bases left between them.

There are a few counts of this clone. The chain has TRBV6-1 and TRBJ1-2, with D tentatively TRBD1 (5 bases). This CDR3 is 13 amino acids long. V was clipped by 0 bases and J by 8 bases, with 10 bases between them. Germline CDR1 reads MNHNS; CDR2 reads SASEGT. The CDR3 nucleotides read TGTGCCAGCAGTGAAGCAGGGGAGGGAGGCTACACCTTC. The encoded protein is CASSEAGEGGYTF.

In this sample, this clone turned up a few times. This chain uses TRBV2 with TRBJ1-2; D is undetermined. The germline V gene has CDR1 SNHLY and CDR2 FYNNEI. The CDR3 spans 10 residues. With 4 bases removed from V and 9 bases from J, the gap between germline ends came to 6 bases. CDR3 DNA sequence: TGTGCCAGCAGTGGCAGGCGCTACACCTTC. It yields the protein CASSGRRYTF.

The chain recombines TRBV11-2 with TRBJ2-7; perhaps TRBD1 as D (5 bases). The CDR3 is 13 amino acids. CDR1 and CDR2 from the germline V gene are SGHAT and FQNNGV. The V end was cut by 5 bases, the J end by 4 bases, with 12 bases between. The CDR3 sequence is CASSPDSQYEQYF. CDR3 DNA: TGTGCCAGCAGCCCCGACAGCCAGTACGAGCAGTACTTC.

The rearrangement links TRBV27 to TRBJ1-6; perhaps TRBD1 as D (6 bases). This CDR3 has 17 residues. Germline V gene lookup returns CDR1 MNHEY and CDR2 SMNVEV (reference sequence). Trimming shortened V by 4 bases and J by 4 bases, and 17 bases separated the two germline ends. The CDR3 coding sequence is TGTGCCAGCAGTTCATTAGCTGGGGGCTGGTATAATTCACCCCTCCACTTT. Residues: CASSSLAGGWYNSPLHF.

The chain employs TRBV5-6 and TRBJ1-2; a weak D match, TRBD1 (6 bases). Trimming took off 2 bases at V and 3 bases at J, with 20 bases between the two ends. CDR1 and CDR2 (germline): SGHDT, YYEEEE. The CDR3 is made up of 17 amino acids. The DNA for the CDR3 is TGTGCCAGCAGCTTTGGGCGGCTTTGGGCAGGGGACTATGGCTACACCTTC. It is translated as CASSFGRLWAGDYGYTF. Filled out from reference TRBV5-6 and TRBJ1-2, the complete variable domain reads DAGVTQSPTHLIKTRGQQVTLRCSPKSGHDTVSWYQQALGQGPQFIFQYYEEEERQRGNFPDRFSGHQFPNYSSELNVNALLLGDSALYLCASSFGRLWAGDYGYTFGSGTRLTVV.

The gene calls are TRBV11-2 and TRBJ2-7; a possible D gene is TRBD2 (6 bases). Germline CDR1 is SGHAT and CDR2 is FQNNGV. Trimming cost V 3 bases and J 7 bases, with 19 bases left between them. The CDR3 extends over 15 amino acids. This CDR3 is CASSFSRGGVSEQYF. The CDR3 DNA reads TGTGCCAGCAGCTTTAGTAGAGGAGGGGTCTCGGAGCAGTACTTC.

The CDR3 DNA follows: TGTGCCAGTAGTATAGATCTATTAGGCAATCAGCCCCAGCATTTT. Translating gives CASSIDLLGNQPQHF. The chain combines TRBV19 with TRBJ1-5; D is unresolved. Germline V CDR1 and CDR2: LNHDA, SQIVND (reference sequence). V was trimmed by 0 bases and J by 2 bases, leaving 8 bases between them. CDR3 length: 15 amino acids.

In nucleotides, the CDR3 is TGTGCCAGCAGCTTCAGCGGGGCGGGGGAGCAGTACTTC. This codes for CASSFSGAGEQYF. The rearrangement links TRBV9 to TRBJ2-7; 7 bases fit TRBD2. J was trimmed by 7 bases and V by 4 bases; bases with no gene match: 8. CDR1 and CDR2 from the germline V gene are SGDLS and YYNGEE. This CDR3 spans 13 amino acids. Drawing the rest from reference TRBV9 and TRBJ2-7, the complete variable domain is DSGVTQTPKHLITATGQRVTLRCSPRSGDLSVYWYQQSLDQGLQFLIQYYNGEERAKGNILERFSAQQFPDLHSELNLSSLELGDSALYFCASSFSGAGEQYFGPGTRLTVT.

The chain has TRBV7-6 and TRBJ2-2; no reliable D call. CDR1 and CDR2 from the germline V gene are SGHVS and FNYEAQ. The CDR3 loop spans 15 amino acids. V was pared by 4 bases and J by 5 bases, with 14 bases between. In nucleotides, the CDR3 is TGTGCCAGCAGCTCCCACAGAGTGAAAACCGGGGAGCTGTTTTTT. This gives the protein CASSSHRVKTGELFF.

This rearrangement joins TRBV5-5 to TRBJ1-5; a possible D gene is TRBD1 (5 bases). Trimming took 4 bases from V and 7 from J, leaving 15 bases between them. This CDR3 contains 14 residues. Germline CDR1 reads SGHKS; CDR2 reads YYEKEE (reference sequence). The CDR3 DNA is TGTGCCAGCAGCCGGGCGGGGGACGGGCAGCCCCAGCATTTT. Translating it yields CASSRAGDGQPQHF. The whole variable domain, filled in from reference TRBV5-5 and TRBJ1-5, reads DAGVTQSPTHLIKTRGQQVTLRCSPISGHKSVSWYQQVLGQGPQFIFQYYEKEERGRGNFPDRFSARQFPNYSSELNVNALLLGDSALYLCASSRAGDGQPQHFGDGTRLSIL.